Below are 27 T cell receptor beta chains sequenced from a single sample in a study of radiotherapy plus CTLA-4 blockade in lung cancer. The assay was immunoSEQ multiplex PCR, and TCRdb's table has in-frame clones only and misses some. The data hold about 32,000 clones, with 70% observed a single time. The sample here was peripheral blood, taken from a patient treated with radiotherapy plus ipilimumab. These receptor sequences come from a human donor with non-small cell lung cancer who had stable disease on radiotherapy plus ipilimumab.

The V gene is TRBV18, the J gene TRBJ1-1, with D tentatively TRBD1 (6 bases). Germline loops: CDR1 KGHSH, CDR2 LQKENI. V lost 3 bases, J lost 0 bases, and 11 bases lay in between. This CDR3 comprises 15 residues. CDR3 DNA: TGTGCCAGCTCACCGCTGGGACAATTGAACACTGAAGCTTTCTTT. As protein: CASSPLGQLNTEAFF.

CDR3 coding DNA: TGTGCCAGCAGCGCCCTTGAGCTGGCTAGCGGGAACAATGAGCAGTTCTTC. Translated, it gives CASSALELASGNNEQFF. The chain couples TRBV11-2 to TRBJ2-1; 9 bases are shared with TRBD2. Germline loops: CDR1 SGHAT, CDR2 FQNNGV. The V and J ends lost 5 bases and 5 bases, in that order; junction bases with no gene match: 13. This CDR3 has 17 amino acids.

The chain links TRBV6-5 to TRBJ1-3, with D unresolved. V lost 5 bases and J 7 bases, leaving 15 bases between the germline ends. The CDR3 consists of 14 residues. Germline V gene lookup returns CDR1 MNHEY and CDR2 SVGAGI. The CDR3 region is CASSEGGKMNTIYF. The CDR3 coding sequence is TGTGCCAGCAGTGAAGGAGGCAAAATGAACACCATATATTTT.

V is TRBV28 and J is TRBJ1-5; D gene unclear. The germline V gene encodes CDR1 MDHEN and CDR2 SYDVKM. V gave up 6 bases and J gave up 6 bases, with 15 bases separating them. This CDR3 has 14 amino acids. CDR3 nucleotides: TGTGCCAGCAGAGCGGCCCCGGGCTTTCAGCCCCAGCATTTT. Translated: CASRAAPGFQPQHF.

This chain joins TRBV7-9 and TRBJ1-2; 8 bases map to TRBD1. Germline CDR1 SEHNR, CDR2 FQNEAQ (reference sequence). The CDR3 is 14 residues long. The J segment lost 5 bases and the V segment lost 5 bases, leaving 7 bases of the junction unmatched. As DNA, the CDR3 is TGTGCCAGCAGCGATTCGGACAGGGCTTATGGCTACACCTTC. Translation: CASSDSDRAYGYTF.

The chain uses TRBV6-6 and TRBJ1-5, with D unclear. The V gene lost 7 bases and the J gene lost 2 bases, with 15 bases spanning the gap. Germline CDR1 and CDR2: MNHNY and SVGAGI (reference sequence). This CDR3 region has 15 residues. In DNA, the CDR3 is TGTGCCAGCAACATACCCCCAGGAGGCAATCAGCCCCAGCATTTT. Translated: CASNIPPGGNQPQHF.

The chain couples TRBV7-8 to TRBJ1-2; D perhaps matches TRBD1 (6 bases). The CDR3 is 13 amino acids. V lost 2 bases and J 5 bases, leaving 9 bases between the germline ends. Germline loops: CDR1 SGHVS, CDR2 FQNEAQ. The CDR3 coding sequence is TGTGCCAGCAGCTTACGCAGGGGTTATGGCTACACCTTC. Amino acids: CASSLRRGYGYTF.

This clone occurred a few times. The V and J genes are TRBV6-5 and TRBJ1-6, with D possibly matching TRBD1 (6 bases). Germline lookup yields CDR1 MNHEY and CDR2 SVGAGI. Trimming took 5 bases from V and 7 from J, leaving 12 bases between them. CDR3 length: 14 residues. CDR3 loop: CASSEGGENSPLHF. CDR3 DNA: TGTGCCAGCAGTGAGGGGGGTGAGAATTCACCCCTCCACTTT.

This clone qualifies as medium-sized. The chain combines TRBV4-1 with TRBJ2-2, with a possible D match to TRBD1 (7 bases). CDR1 and CDR2 (germline): MGHRA, YSYEKL. The V gene lost 4 bases and the J gene lost 0 bases, with 18 bases spanning the gap. The CDR3 has 18 residues. CDR3 loop: CASSPLGGQGANTGELFF. The CDR3, as DNA: TGCGCCAGCAGCCCTCTAGGGGGGCAGGGGGCGAACACCGGGGAGCTGTTTTTT.

This chain links TRBV6-5 with TRBJ2-1; no clear D. V was shortened by 0 bases and J by 0 bases, with 6 bases between the two germline ends. Germline V lookup: CDR1 MNHEY, CDR2 SVGAGI. The CDR3 spans 15 residues. The CDR3 here is CASSYSFSSYNEQFF. The CDR3 bases are TGTGCCAGCAGTTACTCTTTTAGCTCCTACAATGAGCAGTTCTTC.

The gene calls are TRBV2 and TRBJ2-3; TRBD1 matches 7 bases. With 7 bases clipped from V and 2 bases from J, the junction kept 3 bases outside the gene matches. The CDR3 runs 13 residues. Germline lookup yields CDR1 SNHLY and CDR2 FYNNEI. In DNA form, the CDR3 reads TGTGCCAGCAAGAGGGGGCCCACAGATACGCAGTATTTT. Protein product: CASKRGPTDTQYF.

This chain joins TRBV6-1 and TRBJ2-7; D not certain. V was pared by 8 bases and J by 3 bases, with 14 bases between. The germline V gene has CDR1 MNHNS and CDR2 SASEGT. The length of the CDR3 is 13 residues. CDR3 in amino acids: CASFELHRYEQYF. CDR3 DNA sequence: TGTGCCAGCTTTGAATTACACCGCTACGAGCAGTACTTC.

This rearrangement joins TRBV6-1 to TRBJ2-6; no reliable D call. The V gene's germline CDR1 is MNHNS and CDR2 SASEGT. The germline V and J ends were trimmed by 1 base and 0 bases, with 4 bases remaining between them. The CDR3 consists of 15 residues. The CDR3 protein is CASSEEYSGANVLTF. CDR3 coding DNA: TGTGCCAGCAGTGAAGAGTACTCTGGGGCCAACGTCCTGACTTTC.

The gene calls are TRBV7-9 and TRBJ2-7; no reliable D call. This CDR3 region has 14 residues. CDR1 is SEHNR, CDR2 FQNEAQ, per germline (reference sequence). V was cut by 1 base and J by 4 bases, with 11 bases left in between. DNA for the CDR3: TGTGCCAGCAGCTTAGGTGTAGATTCTTACGAGCAGTACTTC. It codes for CASSLGVDSYEQYF.

The gene calls are TRBV15 and TRBJ2-1, with TRBD2 identical over 8 bases. Germline V CDR1 and CDR2: LNHNV, YYDKDF (reference sequence). The V gene end was trimmed by 3 bases and the J gene end by 3 bases; junction bases not matched to a gene: 4. The CDR3 contains 15 residues. CDR3 in amino acids: CATSRVAGRYNEQFF. The CDR3, as DNA: TGTGCCACCAGCAGGGTAGCGGGGCGCTACAATGAGCAGTTCTTC.

V gene TRBV5-5 combines with J gene TRBJ1-4; D not resolved. This CDR3 has 18 amino acids. Trimming stripped 4 bases from V and 3 bases from J, with 22 bases between. CDR1 is SGHKS and CDR2 is YYEKEE in the germline V gene (reference sequence). The CDR3 region has the DNA TGTGCCAGCAGCGCCTTAAGGGTTTCAGGTTTTGCTAATGAAAAACTGTTTTTT. Its protein product is CASSALRVSGFANEKLFF. Together with reference TRBV5-5 and TRBJ1-4, the CDR3 gives the full variable domain: DAGVTQSPTHLIKTRGQQVTLRCSPISGHKSVSWYQQVLGQGPQFIFQYYEKEERGRGNFPDRFSARQFPNYSSELNVNALLLGDSALYLCASSALRVSGFANEKLFFGSGTQLSVL.

V usage is TRBV6-1 and J usage is TRBJ2-7; 9 positions match TRBD2. CDR1 is MNHNS, CDR2 SASEGT, per germline. The V segment lost 2 bases and the J segment 0 bases; nucleotides outside the gene matches: 5. CDR3 length: 16 residues. The CDR3 coding sequence is TGTGCCAGCAGTGAAAGCGGGAGGAGAAGCTCCTACGAGCAGTACTTC. Protein sequence: CASSESGRRSSYEQYF.

Comments on this clone: The junction departs from the called germline gene at one end, perhaps through a read error. The V and J genes are TRBV6-6 and TRBJ2-7; 8 nucleotides line up with TRBD2. The V gene's germline CDR1 is MNHNY and CDR2 SVGAGI (reference sequence). The CDR3 contains 14 residues. The CDR3, as DNA: TGTGCCAGCAGGCCCAGCGGGAGACCCTACGAGCAGCACTTC. Translating it yields CASRPSGRPYEQHF.

The chain combines TRBV28 with TRBJ2-7; tentative D call: TRBD1 (6 bases). Germline lookup yields CDR1 MDHEN and CDR2 SYDVKM. V dropped 3 bases and J dropped 3 bases, with 21 bases sitting between them. CDR3 size: 17 residues. As DNA, the CDR3 is TGTGCCAGCAGTTTCCCGACTTTAATTGGACAGTACTACGAGCAGTACTTC. Protein product: CASSFPTLIGQYYEQYF.

This clone has more than one count but fewer than ten. The chain employs TRBV27 and TRBJ2-1, with D possibly matching TRBD2 (6 bases). Deletions cut 6 bases from V and 8 bases from J, with 17 bases between. CDR3 length equals 14 residues. Germline values: CDR1 MNHEY, CDR2 SMNVEV (reference sequence). The CDR3 region is CASSRYGSLYEQFF. The CDR3 DNA reads as TGTGCCAGCAGCCGGTACGGGAGTTTATATGAGCAGTTCTTC.

In nucleotides, the CDR3 is TGTGCCAGCACCAACAGGACCCCCGCAATAGGGCCCCAGCATTTT. Encoded protein: CASTNRTPAIGPQHF. The V gene is TRBV7-8, the J gene TRBJ1-5, with TRBD1 as a possible D gene (5 bases). V was clipped by 7 bases and J by 9 bases, with 22 bases between them. There are 15 residues in the CDR3. Germline CDR1 and CDR2: SGHVS and FQNEAQ. Complete variable domain (other parts from reference TRBV7-8 and TRBJ1-5): GAGVSQSPRYKVAKRGQDVALRCDPISGHVSLFWYQQALGQGPEFLTYFQNEAQLDKSGLPSDRFFAERPEGSVSTLKIQRTQQEDSAVYLCASTNRTPAIGPQHFGDGTRLSIL.

The chain employs TRBV27 and TRBJ2-2; 11 bases agree with TRBD1. V shed 3 bases and J 6 bases; nucleotides not matched to a gene: 6. CDR1 MNHEY and CDR2 SMNVEV come from the germline V gene (reference sequence). The CDR3 length is 16 residues. CDR3 sequence reads: CASSFRTGGKAGELFF. In DNA, the CDR3 is TGTGCCAGCAGTTTCCGGACAGGGGGCAAAGCCGGGGAGCTGTTTTTT.

This clone came up a few times. J is TRBJ2-5 and V is TRBV19; D unresolved. The germline gives CDR1 LNHDA, CDR2 SQIVND (reference sequence). The CDR3 loop spans 13 amino acids. The V and J ends lost 4 bases and 2 bases respectively, with 8 bases between them. CDR3 sequence (DNA): TGTGCCAGTAGTAACTCCGCTCAAGAGACCCAGTACTTC. This sequence encodes CASSNSAQETQYF. Combining the CDR3 with reference TRBV19 and TRBJ2-5 gives the whole variable domain DGGITQSPKYLFRKEGQNVTLSCEQNLNHDAMYWYRQDPGQGLRLIYYSQIVNDFQKGDIAEGYSVSREKKESFPLTVTSAQKNPTAFYLCASSNSAQETQYFGPGTRLLVL.

This clone is a singleton in its sample. This chain links TRBV19 with TRBJ2-2; D is uncertain. CDR1 LNHDA and CDR2 SQIVND come from the germline V gene (reference sequence). The ends were cut back, 3 bases at V and 6 bases at J, with 5 bases in the middle. This CDR3 has 12 residues. In nucleotides, the CDR3 is TGTGCCAGTAGTATCCCCCCCGGGGAGCTGTTTTTT. Translating gives CASSIPPGELFF.

This chain connects TRBV19 to TRBJ1-2; weak D call: TRBD1 (5 bases). The CDR3 spans 13 residues. Germline V CDR1 and CDR2: LNHDA, SQIVND (reference sequence). V lost 4 bases, J lost 8 bases, and 14 bases lay in between. CDR3 bases: TGTGCCAGTAGTAAGACCAACCAGGGAGGCTACACCTTC. It yields the protein CASSKTNQGGYTF.

The chain combines TRBV11-2 with TRBJ2-2; the D call may be TRBD1 or TRBD2 (5 bases each). V dropped 4 bases and J dropped 13 bases, with 19 bases sitting between them. The germline V gene has CDR1 SGHAT and CDR2 FQNNGV. The length of the CDR3 is 14 residues. CDR3 protein: CASSSPERGEVLFF. Here the CDR3 DNA reads TGTGCCAGCAGCTCCCCCGAGAGGGGTGAGGTGCTGTTTTTT.

The chain has TRBV5-4 and TRBJ1-1; 7 nucleotides match TRBD1. Germline-derived CDR1 and CDR2 are SGHNT and YYREEE (reference sequence). The CDR3 runs 14 residues. Trimming removed 2 bases from V and 5 bases from J; junction bases left unmatched: 6. CDR3 bases: TGTGCCAGCAGCTTTCAGGGGGTTGTAACTGAAGCTTTCTTT. Its protein product is CASSFQGVVTEAFF.